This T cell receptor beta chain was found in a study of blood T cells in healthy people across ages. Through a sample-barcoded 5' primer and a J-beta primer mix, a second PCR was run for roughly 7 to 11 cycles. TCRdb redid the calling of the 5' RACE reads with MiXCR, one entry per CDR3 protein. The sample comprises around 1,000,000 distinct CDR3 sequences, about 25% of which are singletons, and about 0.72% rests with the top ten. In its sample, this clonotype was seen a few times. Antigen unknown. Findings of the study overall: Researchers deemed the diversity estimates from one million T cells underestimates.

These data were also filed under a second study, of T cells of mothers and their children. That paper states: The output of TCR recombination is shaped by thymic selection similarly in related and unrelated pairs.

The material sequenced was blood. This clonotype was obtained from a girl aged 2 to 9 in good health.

The CDR3 protein is CSVDRGSYNEQFF. The CDR3 DNA follows: TGCAGCGTTGACCGGGGATCTTACAATGAGCAGTTCTTC. The V and J genes are TRBV29-1 and TRBJ2-1; D is perhaps TRBD2 (5 bases). The germline CDR1 and CDR2 sequences are SQVTM and ANQGSEA. The CDR3 spans 13 residues. Deletions cut 3 bases from V and 4 bases from J, with 10 bases between.